These T cell receptor beta chains were read from a single sample in a study of spatial heterogeneity in lung cancer. TCRdb used MiXCR to reprocess the 5' RACE reads, holding one entry per CDR3 protein. This sample carries about 52,000 distinct CDR3 sequences, more than 6.5% of them seen once, and the ten largest clones take 35%. The sequencing used PBMCs, collected at follow-up. The receptors come from a female donor with early-stage non-small cell lung cancer. The CDR3 runs from the conserved cysteine through the conserved F or W.

v_gene	j_gene	CDR3aa
TRBV18	TRBJ2-5	CASSPPSSSETQYF
TRBV7-9	TRBJ1-1	CASSLSLSEAFF
TRBV28	TRBJ1-5	CASSPGTGGGSQPQHF
TRBV20-1	TRBJ1-5	CSAAGGSNQPQHF
TRBV7-6	TRBJ2-1	CASSPGTGNEQFF
TRBV20-1	TRBJ1-5	CSANRADSNQPQHF
TRBV20-1	TRBJ2-3	CSATRRGGTDTQYF
TRBV20-1	TRBJ1-5	CSASSGQGHQPQHF
TRBV5-1	TRBJ2-1	CASSLGVSSSYNEQFF
TRBV7-6	TRBJ2-2	CASSLTEYTGELFF
TRBV4-1	TRBJ1-5	CASSQDVYLLNQPQHF
TRBV2	TRBJ2-7	CALPRDRDYEQYF
TRBV15	TRBJ1-6	CATSSSDWGDSPLHF
TRBV18	TRBJ2-5	CASSPQKGAETQYF
TRBV30	TRBJ1-6	CAWSVSFTLHF
TRBV28	TRBJ1-5	CASRPLAGRSNQPQHF
TRBV5-1	TRBJ1-6	CASRGDRANSPLHF
TRBV12-3/TRBV12-4	TRBJ1-5	CASSRGGLQPQHF
TRBV4-1	TRBJ2-7	CASSRQAPTSGSYYEQYF
TRBV20-1	TRBJ2-6	CSATVVGVSGANVLTF
TRBV9	TRBJ1-2	CASSVHGYTF
TRBV7-9	TRBJ2-3	CASSHSGVRTDTQYF
TRBV7-2	TRBJ2-7	CASVPPGRRYEQYF
TRBV5-1	TRBJ2-7	CASSPGGSVNEQYF
TRBV5-1	TRBJ2-3	CASRATSTDTQYF
TRBV5-1	TRBJ1-1	CASSLGLGQGGTEAFF
TRBV28	TRBJ2-7	CASSHRGNEQYF
TRBV7-2	TRBJ2-1	CASSRTGTEQFF
TRBV4-3	TRBJ2-3	CASSQARSGFTDTQYF
TRBV11-2	TRBJ2-1	CASSALAGGRNEQFF
TRBV11-2	TRBJ2-5	CASSSRGQTVGGTQETQYF
TRBV25-1	TRBJ2-7	CASRSAQGETEQYF
TRBV11-2	TRBJ2-1	CASSHSSRGAYNEQFF
TRBV11-2	TRBJ2-2	CASSQNTNTGELFF
TRBV12-3/TRBV12-4	TRBJ1-5	CASTRQGALNQPQHF
TRBV5-6	TRBJ2-6	CASSFLQAGANVLTF
TRBV18	TRBJ2-7	CASSPVGNSYEQYF
TRBV5-1	TRBJ1-1	CASSLRTSTAEAFF
TRBV12-3/TRBV12-4	TRBJ1-4	CASSFREKLFF
TRBV5-1	TRBJ2-3	CASSRSGKSGSTDTQYF
TRBV30	TRBJ1-1	CAWSHGNTEAFF
TRBV7-2	TRBJ1-5	CASSLEGQTRQPQHF
TRBV5-5	TRBJ2-7	CASASGTGGSIIIYEQYF
TRBV9	TRBJ2-5	CASSVSIQGQETQYF
TRBV12-3/TRBV12-4	TRBJ2-2	CASKRGYPPNTGELFF
TRBV7-8	TRBJ2-1	CASSPPPVYNEQFF
TRBV6-2/TRBV6-3	TRBJ1-1	CASKRQGAPETEAFF
TRBV2	TRBJ2-2	CASSPGTTNTGELFF
TRBV29-1	TRBJ1-1	CSVGTAMRAFF
TRBV7-8	TRBJ2-7	CASSLVKGSSYEQYF
TRBV5-1	TRBJ1-2	CASSQGQQLHGYTF
TRBV2	TRBJ1-1	CASSDQGYEAFF
TRBV5-1	TRBJ1-1	CASSLLGRTEAFF